This TCR beta chain was sequenced during a study of blood T cell repertoires in COVID-19. Trimming shortened V by 3 bases and J by 4 bases, and 10 bases separated the two germline ends. Germline CDR1 reads GTSNPN; CDR2 reads SVGIG (reference sequence). The CDR3 consists of 13 residues. Data came from immunoSEQ multiplex PCR; TCRdb stores just in-frame clones and leaves some out. The sample lists 350,000 to 450,000 clones, about 87% occurring once. J is TRBJ2-1 and V is TRBV30, with D possibly being TRBD1 (5 bases). The specimen was peripheral blood. This TCR came from a human donor in a cohort sampled during active COVID-19. This CDR3 is CAWSLGPYNEQFF. In DNA form, the CDR3 reads TGTGCCTGGAGCCTGGGGCCATACAATGAGCAGTTCTTC.